This TCR beta chain was obtained from a study of T cell repertoires in aging, cancer and after chemotherapy. Study-wide context: The whole study produced a dataset of several million TCR reads. Notes on the study in general: Untreated cancer patients had significantly lower blood TCR diversity than age-matched healthy donors.

After removal of 0 bases from V and 3 bases from J, the junction contained 12 bases not matched to a gene. The germline gives CDR1 LNHNV, CDR2 YYDKDF (reference sequence). The CDR3 has 18 amino acids. This clonotype is medium-sized by share. Antigen specificity is unknown. Peripheral blood genomic DNA, not sorted cells or RNA, was the template. Multiplex touch-down PCR with TRB-A/B primers amplified rearranged V-D-J TRB sequences. TCRdb independently ran MiXCR on the multiplex PCR reads; one entry per CDR3 protein. This table holds roughly 10,000 distinct CDR3 sequences, about 24% found once. The chain carries TRBV15 and TRBJ2-7; 9 bases match TRBD2. The specimen sequenced was blood. The origin of this receptor is a human donor in good health. The CDR3 loop is CATSRDIGGSSGDYEQYF. DNA for the CDR3: TGTGCCACCAGCAGAGATATCGGCGGATCTAGCGGGGACTACGAGCAGTACTTC.